This record covers a single TCR beta chain. A sample-barcoded 5' primer and a J-beta primer mix were used in a second PCR of roughly 6 to 11 cycles. TCRdb processed the 5' RACE reads anew with MiXCR; each CDR3 protein has one entry. Of roughly 1.7 million distinct CDR3 sequences listed, roughly 30% are singletons. Germline V CDR1 and CDR2: DFQATT, SNEGSKA (reference sequence). The CDR3 covers 14 residues. V dropped 0 bases and J dropped 4 bases, with 13 bases sitting between them. The data were taken from a study of blood T cells in healthy people across ages. The sequencing input was blood. The clonotype was recovered from a woman aged 25 to 45 in good health. V and J are TRBV20-1 and TRBJ2-7; TRBD1 is a possible D gene (6 bases). The CDR3 nucleotides are TGCAGTGCTAGAGATCCAGGGGCTGGTTACGAGCAGTACTTC. It specifies CSARDPGAGYEQYF.